This is a list of T cell receptor beta chains from one sample in a study of response to subunit inactivated influenza vaccine. Via MiXCR, TCRdb re-called the RT-PCR reads, giving one row per CDR3 protein. The data hold about 500,000 distinct CDR3 sequences, with approximately 17% observed a single time. Material: CD4+ T cells sorted from PBMCs, obtained roughly 24 months after vaccination. The receptors were sampled from a man aged 45-69 years who received an inactivated influenza vaccine. Each CDR3 is given with its conserved first and last residue. The order of the fields is V gene, D gene, J gene, clone size, CDR3 protein, CDR3 DNA. A D gene is named only where the DNA matches it firmly. Some rows have no size entry. The others give once, few or many, or a class for an expanded clone.

TRBV19	-	TRBJ2-5	-	CASSPRNGQVETQYF	TGTGCCAGTAGCCCGAGGAACGGGCAGGTGGAGACCCAGTACTTC
TRBV30	-	TRBJ2-1	-	CAWSTYNEQFF	TGTGCCTGGAGCACATACAATGAGCAGTTCTTC
TRBV7-9	-	TRBJ2-5	-	CASSGRVARGAQETQYF	TGTGCCAGCAGCGGGCGGGTGGCAAGAGGGGCCCAAGAGACCCAGTACTTC
TRBV3-1	-	TRBJ2-7	-	CASSQEVSPEQYF	TGTGCCAGCAGCCAAGAGGTCTCCCCCGAGCAGTACTTC
TRBV7-9	-	TRBJ2-5	-	CASSFAGTQYF	TGTGCCAGCAGCTTCGCCGGGACCCAGTACTTC
TRBV10-3	TRBD1	TRBJ1-6	few	CAISRQGANNSPLHF	TGTGCCATCAGCCGACAGGGGGCTAATAATTCACCCCTCCACTTT
TRBV4-1	-	TRBJ2-1	few	CASSQTGPARFF	TGCGCCAGCAGCCAAACCGGACCGGCAAGGTTCTTC
TRBV20-1	TRBD1	TRBJ1-5	many	CSVNSGTGGSRNQPQHF	TGCAGTGTCAATTCCGGGACAGGGGGCTCCCGCAATCAGCCCCAGCATTTT
TRBV4-2	-	TRBJ2-5	many	CASSQDRGTQETQYF	TGTGCCAGCAGCCAAGATAGGGGGACTCAAGAGACCCAGTACTTC
TRBV5-1	-	TRBJ2-2	many	CASRDPVSRSTGELFF	TGCGCCAGCAGAGACCCCGTCTCCCGTTCCACCGGGGAGCTGTTTTTT
TRBV4-3	TRBD2	TRBJ2-3	many	CASSQEIRTSGSRDTQYF	TGCGCCAGCAGCCAAGAAATTAGGACTAGCGGGAGTAGAGATACGCAGTATTTT
TRBV5-1	-	TRBJ2-1	-	CASSLARGSYNEQFF	TGCGCCAGCAGCTTGGCCCGGGGCAGTTACAATGAGCAGTTCTTC
TRBV4-2	-	TRBJ1-1	-	CASSQGLWGRGEAFF	TGTGCCAGCAGCCAAGGGTTATGGGGTAGGGGTGAAGCTTTCTTT
TRBV5-5	-	TRBJ2-7	-	CASSWDTNYEQYF	TGTGCCAGCAGCTGGGACACGAACTACGAGCAGTACTTC